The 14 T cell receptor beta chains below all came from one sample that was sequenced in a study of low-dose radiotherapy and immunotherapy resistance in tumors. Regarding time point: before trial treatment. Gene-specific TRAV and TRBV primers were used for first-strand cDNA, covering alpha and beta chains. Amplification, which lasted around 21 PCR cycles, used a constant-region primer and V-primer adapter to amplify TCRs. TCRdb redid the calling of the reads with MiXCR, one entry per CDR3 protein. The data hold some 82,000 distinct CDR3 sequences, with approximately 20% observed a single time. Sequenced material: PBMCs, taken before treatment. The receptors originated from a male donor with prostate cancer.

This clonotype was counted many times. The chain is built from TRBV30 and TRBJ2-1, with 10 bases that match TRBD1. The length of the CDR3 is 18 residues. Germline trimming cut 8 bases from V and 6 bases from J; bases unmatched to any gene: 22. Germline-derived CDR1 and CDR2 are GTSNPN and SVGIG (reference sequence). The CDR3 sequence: CAGQTRTGGAKGFNEQFF. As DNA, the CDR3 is TGTGCCGGCCAAACTCGGACAGGGGGTGCTAAGGGGTTCAATGAGCAGTTCTTC.

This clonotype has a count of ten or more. The CDR3: CASSLLPGRETQYF. CDR3 bases: TGTGCCAGCAGCTTACTTCCAGGGAGAGAGACCCAGTACTTC. The chain carries TRBV7-2 and TRBJ2-5; D tentatively fits TRBD1 or TRBD2 (5 bases each). The length of the CDR3 is 14 residues. Germline V gene sequence: CDR1 SGHTA, CDR2 FQGNSA. Trimming removed 2 bases from V and 4 bases from J, with 11 bases in between.

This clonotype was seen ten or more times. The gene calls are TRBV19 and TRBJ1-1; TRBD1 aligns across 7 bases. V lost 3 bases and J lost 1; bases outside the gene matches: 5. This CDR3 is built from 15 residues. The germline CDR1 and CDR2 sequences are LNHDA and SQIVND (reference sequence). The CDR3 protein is CASSMSGTANTEAFF. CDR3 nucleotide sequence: TGTGCCAGTAGTATGAGCGGGACAGCGAACACTGAAGCTTTCTTT.

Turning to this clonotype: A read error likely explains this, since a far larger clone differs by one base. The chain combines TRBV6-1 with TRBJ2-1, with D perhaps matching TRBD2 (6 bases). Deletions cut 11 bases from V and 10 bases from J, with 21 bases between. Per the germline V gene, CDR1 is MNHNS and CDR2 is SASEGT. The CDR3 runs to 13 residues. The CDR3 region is CASRAGRWYEQFF. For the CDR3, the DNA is TGTGCCTCCAGGGCGGGGAGATGGTACGAGCAGTTCTTC.

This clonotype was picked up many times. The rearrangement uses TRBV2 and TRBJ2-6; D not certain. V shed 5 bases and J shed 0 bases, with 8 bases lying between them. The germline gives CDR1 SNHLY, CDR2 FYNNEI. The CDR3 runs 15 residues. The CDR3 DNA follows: TGTGCCAGCAGTCGCAGTGTCTCTGGGGCCAACGTCCTGACTTTC. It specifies CASSRSVSGANVLTF.

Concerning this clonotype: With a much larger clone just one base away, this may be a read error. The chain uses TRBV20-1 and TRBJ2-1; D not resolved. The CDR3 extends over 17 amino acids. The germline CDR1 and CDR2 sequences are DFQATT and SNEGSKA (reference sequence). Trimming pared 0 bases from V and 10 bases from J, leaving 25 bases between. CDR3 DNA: TGCAGTGCTAGAGATCTTAGACGACGCCAAGATAGCTACGAGCAGTTCTTC. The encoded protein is CSARDLRRRQDSYEQFF.

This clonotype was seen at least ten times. The CDR3 DNA sequence: TGTGCCAGCAGTTTGATATGGCAGGGGAGGTTCCCCGGGGAGCTGTTTTTT. As protein: CASSLIWQGRFPGELFF. This chain uses TRBV28 with TRBJ2-2, with D perhaps given as TRBD1 or TRBD2 (6 bases each). CDR3 length: 17 residues. The germline V gene has CDR1 MDHEN and CDR2 SYDVKM. The V end lost 3 bases, the J end lost 6 bases, and 20 bases lay between the germline ends.

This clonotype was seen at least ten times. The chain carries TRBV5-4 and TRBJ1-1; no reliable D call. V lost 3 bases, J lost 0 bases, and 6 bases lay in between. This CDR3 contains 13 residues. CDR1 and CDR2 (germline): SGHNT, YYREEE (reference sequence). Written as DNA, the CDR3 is TGTGCCAGCAGCTCCGGGATGAACACTGAAGCTTTCTTT. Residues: CASSSGMNTEAFF.

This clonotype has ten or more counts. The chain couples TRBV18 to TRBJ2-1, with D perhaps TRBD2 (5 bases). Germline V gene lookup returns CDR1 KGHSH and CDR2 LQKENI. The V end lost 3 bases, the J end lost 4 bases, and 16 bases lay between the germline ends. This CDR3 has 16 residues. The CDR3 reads CASSPTGDPQYNEQFF. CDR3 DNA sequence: TGTGCCAGCTCACCCACCGGGGATCCCCAATACAATGAGCAGTTCTTC.

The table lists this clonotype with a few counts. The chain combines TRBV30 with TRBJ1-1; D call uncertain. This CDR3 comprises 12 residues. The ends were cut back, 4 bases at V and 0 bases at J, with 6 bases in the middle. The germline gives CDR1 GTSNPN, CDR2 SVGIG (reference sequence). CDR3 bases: TGTGCCTGGATGGGCCTGAACACTGAAGCTTTCTTT. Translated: CAWMGLNTEAFF.

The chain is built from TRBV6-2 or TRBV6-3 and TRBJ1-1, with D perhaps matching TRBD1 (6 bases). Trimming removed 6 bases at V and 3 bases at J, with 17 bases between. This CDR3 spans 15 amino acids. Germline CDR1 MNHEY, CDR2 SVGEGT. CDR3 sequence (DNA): TGTGCCAGCAGCGACGAACAGGGTAGGGACACTGAAGCTTTCTTT. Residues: CASSDEQGRDTEAFF.

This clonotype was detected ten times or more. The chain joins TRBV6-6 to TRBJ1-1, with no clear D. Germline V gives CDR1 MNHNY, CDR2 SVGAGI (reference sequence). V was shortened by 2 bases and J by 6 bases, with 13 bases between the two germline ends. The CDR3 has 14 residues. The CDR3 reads CASSYSGVLAEAFF. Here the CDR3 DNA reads TGTGCCAGCAGTTACAGTGGGGTCCTGGCTGAAGCTTTCTTT.

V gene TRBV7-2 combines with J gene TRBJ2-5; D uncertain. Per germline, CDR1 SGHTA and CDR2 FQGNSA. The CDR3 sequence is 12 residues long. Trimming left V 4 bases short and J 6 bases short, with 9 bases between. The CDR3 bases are TGTGCCAGCAGCTCAATGAGGCAGACCCAGTACTTC. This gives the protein CASSSMRQTQYF.

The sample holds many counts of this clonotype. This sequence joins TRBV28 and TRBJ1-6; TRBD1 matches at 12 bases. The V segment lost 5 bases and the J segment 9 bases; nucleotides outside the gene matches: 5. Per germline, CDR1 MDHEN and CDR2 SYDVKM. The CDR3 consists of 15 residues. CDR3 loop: CASSPPGQGASPLHF. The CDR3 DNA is TGTGCCAGCAGTCCTCCGGGACAGGGGGCTTCACCCCTCCACTTT.